What follows is one T cell receptor (beta chain) and its context. This sample was included in a study of blood T cell repertoires in COVID-19. Overall study context: PBMCs, B-cell-depleted T cells, or T cells provided the cDNA or gDNA that made up the material.

Clones were sequenced by immunoSEQ multiplex PCR, and TCRdb holds only the in-frame ones, with some missing. The sample consists of some 400,000 clones, more than 75% of them appearing once. Germline CDR1 reads SGDLS; CDR2 reads YYNGEE. Trimming stripped 0 bases from V and 0 bases from J, with 6 bases between. CDR3 size: 14 residues. Material: peripheral blood. The chain combines TRBV9 with TRBJ1-2; weak D call: TRBD1 (5 bases). The clonotype comes from a human donor in a cohort sampled during active COVID-19. CDR3 coding DNA: TGTGCCAGCAGCGTAGGGACAACTAACTATGGCTACACCTTC. It specifies CASSVGTTNYGYTF.